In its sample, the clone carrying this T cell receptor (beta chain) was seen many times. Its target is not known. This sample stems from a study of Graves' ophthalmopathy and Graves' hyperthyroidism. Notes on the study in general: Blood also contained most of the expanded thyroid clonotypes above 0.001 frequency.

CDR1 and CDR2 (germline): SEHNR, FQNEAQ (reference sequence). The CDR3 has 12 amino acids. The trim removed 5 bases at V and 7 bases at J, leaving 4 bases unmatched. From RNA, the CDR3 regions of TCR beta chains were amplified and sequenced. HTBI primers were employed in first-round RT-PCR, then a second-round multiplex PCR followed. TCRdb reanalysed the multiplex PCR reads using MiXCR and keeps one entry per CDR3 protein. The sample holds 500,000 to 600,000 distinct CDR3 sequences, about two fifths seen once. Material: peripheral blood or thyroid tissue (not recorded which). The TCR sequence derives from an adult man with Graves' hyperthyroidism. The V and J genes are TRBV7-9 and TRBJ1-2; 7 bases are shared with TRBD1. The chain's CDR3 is CASSRQGGGYTF. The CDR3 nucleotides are TGTGCCAGCAGCAGACAGGGTGGTGGCTACACCTTC.